Listed below are T cell receptor beta chains from one sample, sequenced in a study of spatial heterogeneity in lung cancer. TCRdb redid the calling of the 5' RACE reads with MiXCR, one entry per CDR3 protein. The table shows more than 20,000 distinct CDR3 sequences, with about 4.6% occurring only once. The starting material was PBMCs, obtained at surgery. The receptors derive from a male donor with early-stage non-small cell lung cancer. Both conserved end residues are part of each CDR3. The D gene is left open where the match is weak. A clone size is listed for some rows: how often the clone was seen (once, few, many), or a class if it is expanded.

>TRBJ2-3|many|NA|TRBV4-2
CASSQDAGVRDTQYF
TGTGCCAGCAGCCAAGACGCAGGGGTGAGGGATACGCAGTATTTT
>TRBJ1-1|medium-sized|NA|TRBV20-1
CSALRTQNTEAFF
TGCAGTGCCCTAAGGACTCAGAACACTGAAGCTTTCTTT
>TRBJ1-2|many|NA|TRBV6-2/TRBV6-3
CASSYSTLSGYGYTF
TGTGCCAGCAGTTACTCGACGCTCTCGGGCTATGGCTACACCTTC
>TRBJ2-6|medium-sized|NA|TRBV6-5
CASSSGANVLTF
TGTGCCAGTAGCTCTGGGGCCAACGTCCTGACTTTC
>TRBJ2-3|many|TRBD2|TRBV6-5
CASSYATSGSPHTQYF
TGTGCCAGCAGTTACGCGACTAGCGGGAGCCCTCATACGCAGTATTTT
>TRBJ1-2|many|TRBD1|TRBV3-1
CASSPGQGFGYTF
TGTGCCAGCAGCCCCGGACAGGGCTTTGGCTACACCTTC
>TRBJ2-1|many|TRBD2|TRBV20-1
CSARDPGGGNHNEQFF
TGCAGTGCTAGGGATCCGGGCGGGGGAAATCACAATGAGCAGTTCTTC
>TRBJ2-5|many|NA|TRBV2
CASSSWSGGETQYF
TGTGCCAGCAGTTCCTGGAGCGGAGGGGAGACCCAGTACTTC
>TRBJ1-2|few|NA|TRBV6-5
CASSRLGVREGYTF
TGTGCCAGCAGCCGCCTCGGGGTGAGAGAGGGCTACACCTTC
>TRBJ2-5|NA|NA|TRBV18
CASSPPGTRETQYF
TGTGCCAGCTCACCCCCCGGGACTCGAGAGACCCAGTACTTC
>TRBJ1-1|many|TRBD1|TRBV10-3
CATKPGQGIAEAFF
TGTGCCACTAAACCGGGACAGGGTATCGCTGAAGCTTTCTTT
>TRBJ2-3|few|TRBD2|TRBV30
CAWSLGLSSGGASSTDTQYF
TGTGCCTGGAGTTTAGGTCTTTCTAGCGGGGGGGCCTCTAGCACAGATACGCAGTATTTT
>TRBJ1-4|many|TRBD1|TRBV7-9
CASSGTGSNEKLFF
TGTGCCAGCAGCGGGACAGGATCCAATGAAAAACTGTTTTTT
>TRBJ2-7|many|NA|TRBV28
CASITGDGKDLEF
TGTGCCAGCATAACAGGAGATGGCAAAGACCTAGAATTC
>TRBJ2-1|few|NA|TRBV4-3
CASSQEPDNEQFF
TGCGCCAGCAGCCAAGAACCGGACAATGAGCAGTTCTTC
>TRBJ2-7|many|NA|TRBV28
CASSSPSTQVYEQYF
TGTGCCAGCAGTTCGCCCTCGACGCAGGTTTACGAGCAGTACTTC
>TRBJ1-4|many|TRBD1|TRBV6-5
CASSSGQLNEKLFF
TGTGCCAGCAGTTCGGGACAGTTAAATGAAAAACTGTTTTTT
>TRBJ2-1|many|TRBD2|TRBV12-3/TRBV12-4
CASSLLASGSWSSYNEQFF
TGTGCCAGCAGTTTACTGGCTAGCGGGAGTTGGAGCTCCTACAATGAGCAGTTCTTC
>TRBJ1-1|many|TRBD1|TRBV10-3
CAIRPGQINTEAFF
TGTGCCATCAGACCGGGACAGATTAACACTGAAGCTTTCTTT
>TRBJ1-5|medium-sized|NA|TRBV28
CASSRTASWEAQHF
TGTGCCAGCAGTCGTACAGCCTCCTGGGAGGCCCAGCATTTT
>TRBJ2-1|many|TRBD2|TRBV6-4
CASSDSGGGFDEQFF
TGTGCCAGCAGTGACTCTGGCGGGGGGTTTGATGAGCAGTTCTTC
>TRBJ2-7|many|NA|TRBV12-3/TRBV12-4
CASSPTVVHEQYF
TGTGCCAGCAGCCCGACAGTAGTACACGAGCAGTACTTC
>TRBJ1-1|many|NA|TRBV11-3
CASSSGHPNTEAFF
TGTGCCAGCAGCTCGGGACACCCAAACACTGAAGCTTTCTTT
>TRBJ2-2|NA|TRBD1|TRBV19
CASTTDRANTGELFF
TGTGCCAGTACCACGGACAGGGCGAACACCGGGGAGCTGTTTTTT
>TRBJ2-5|medium-sized|NA|TRBV28
CASTQGQSRTQYF
TGTGCCAGCACCCAGGGGCAATCGAGGACCCAGTACTTC
>TRBJ1-2|NA|NA|TRBV7-2
CASSRATGINYGYTF
TGTGCCAGCAGCCGAGCGACAGGAATTAACTATGGCTACACCTTC
>TRBJ2-1|many|TRBD2|TRBV20-1
CSARDQSLRGLASITEQFF
TGCAGTGCTAGAGATCAAAGTTTGCGGGGACTAGCTTCCATCACTGAGCAGTTCTTC
>TRBJ2-7|NA|NA|TRBV20-1
CSARKSFDEQYF
TGCAGTGCTAGGAAGAGCTTCGACGAGCAGTACTTC
>TRBJ2-7|many|NA|TRBV28
CASYGKHQDAYEQYF
TGTGCCAGCTACGGGAAACATCAGGACGCCTACGAGCAGTACTTC
>TRBJ1-3|NA|NA|TRBV7-9
CASSRTDLRNTIYF
TGTGCCAGCAGCCGGACAGATCTAAGAAACACCATATATTTT
>TRBJ1-5|many|NA|TRBV3-1
CASSPSEAGPQHF
TGTGCCAGCAGCCCGAGCGAAGCCGGGCCCCAGCATTTT
>TRBJ1-4|many|NA|TRBV28
CASSRIQGSTNEKLFF
TGTGCCAGCAGTCGAATACAGGGATCAACTAATGAAAAACTGTTTTTT
>TRBJ2-3|many|TRBD2|TRBV20-1
CSARSPREGADTQYF
TGCAGTGCTAGGAGCCCCCGGGAGGGGGCAGATACGCAGTATTTT
>TRBJ2-1|many|NA|TRBV4-1
CASSQDYSEQFF
TGCGCCAGCAGCCAAGATTACAGTGAGCAGTTCTTC
>TRBJ2-6|NA|TRBD1|TRBV30
CAWTRDRGFSGANVLTF
TGTGCCTGGACCCGGGACAGGGGCTTCTCTGGGGCCAACGTCCTGACTTTC
>TRBJ2-7|many|TRBD1|TRBV9
CASSGDTGGAREQYF
TGTGCCAGCAGCGGCGACACAGGGGGCGCGCGGGAGCAGTACTTC
>TRBJ2-3|many|NA|TRBV28
CASSSLSFPQGTSSTDTQYF
TGTGCCAGCAGTTCGCTGTCCTTTCCACAGGGGACTTCTAGCACAGATACGCAGTATTTT
>TRBJ1-5|many|NA|TRBV7-2
CASSLEQNQPQHF
TGTGCCAGCAGCTTAGAACAAAATCAGCCCCAGCATTTT
>TRBJ1-1|medium-sized|NA|TRBV6-5
CASSAHRDTEAFF
TGTGCCAGCAGTGCCCACAGGGACACTGAAGCTTTCTTT
>TRBJ2-5|few|TRBD1|TRBV12-3/TRBV12-4
CASSPGTGGETQYF
TGTGCCAGCAGTCCGGGGACAGGGGGGGAGACCCAGTACTTC
>TRBJ1-1|many|TRBD1|TRBV5-1
CASSSTGGLTEAFF
TGCGCCAGCAGTTCAACAGGGGGCCTGACTGAAGCTTTCTTT
>TRBJ1-6|NA|NA|TRBV15
CATSSRDSFWNSPLHF
TGTGCCACCAGCAGTCGGGACTCCTTTTGGAATTCACCCCTCCACTTT
>TRBJ2-5|many|NA|TRBV5-1
CASSPGQFQETQYF
TGCGCCAGCAGCCCAGGACAGTTCCAAGAGACCCAGTACTTC
>TRBJ1-6|many|NA|TRBV9
CASSVTQYNSPLHF
TGTGCCAGCAGCGTAACACAGTATAATTCACCCCTCCACTTT
>TRBJ1-6|few|TRBD1|TRBV7-2
CASSRDRGRVKNSPLHF
TGTGCCAGCAGCCGGGACAGGGGACGAGTGAAGAATTCACCCCTCCACTTT
>TRBJ2-2|many|NA|TRBV28
CASKGPGELFF
TGTGCCAGCAAGGGTCCCGGGGAGCTGTTTTTT
>TRBJ2-3|many|NA|TRBV14
CASSLAGARGTQYF
TGTGCCAGCAGCCTGGCGGGGGCTAGGGGTACGCAGTATTTT
>TRBJ2-4|many|NA|TRBV6-6
CASSSPPGLLAKNIQYF
TGTGCCAGCAGTTCCCCCCCTGGACTTCTAGCCAAAAACATTCAGTACTTC
>TRBJ1-4|many|NA|TRBV29-1
CSVANEKLFF
TGCAGCGTTGCCAATGAAAAACTGTTTTTT
>TRBJ1-4|many|NA|TRBV10-3
CAISESLGATRQPTNEKLFF
TGTGCCATCAGTGAGTCCCTCGGAGCCACGAGACAGCCGACTAATGAAAAACTGTTTTTT
>TRBJ2-1|many|TRBD2|TRBV9
CASSAGGTSLYNEQFF
TGTGCCAGCAGCGCTGGGGGGACTAGCTTATACAATGAGCAGTTCTTC
>TRBJ2-7|many|NA|TRBV20-1
CSATGPSPYEQYF
TGCAGTGCAACGGGCCCAAGCCCCTACGAGCAGTACTTC
>TRBJ2-1|many|TRBD2|TRBV9
CASSVTGTSSYNEQFF
TGTGCCAGCAGCGTGACCGGGACTAGCTCCTACAATGAGCAGTTCTTC
>TRBJ1-1|few|NA|TRBV7-2
CASSAMPTTEAFF
TGTGCCAGCAGCGCTATGCCAACCACTGAAGCTTTCTTT
>TRBJ2-3|many|NA|TRBV20-1
CSARGRGTQKYF
TGCAGTGCTAGAGGCCGCGGGACACAAAAGTATTTT
>TRBJ1-4|medium-sized|NA|TRBV7-8
CASSLARDSTNEKLFF
TGTGCCAGCAGCTTGGCCCGGGACTCAACTAATGAAAAACTGTTTTTT
>TRBJ2-1|NA|NA|TRBV24-1
CATSDFPHNEQFF
TGTGCCACCAGTGATTTTCCCCACAATGAGCAGTTCTTC
>TRBJ1-1|many|NA|TRBV20-1
CSTGGNTEAFF
TGCAGTACGGGGGGGAACACTGAAGCTTTCTTT
>TRBJ2-1|many|NA|TRBV12-3/TRBV12-4
CASSRTTGTWEQFF
TGTGCCAGCAGTCGGACAACAGGTACCTGGGAGCAGTTCTTC